Listed below are T cell receptor beta chains from one sample, sequenced in a study of T cells after somatic rescue of genetic block. Sequencing used immunoSEQ multiplex PCR; TCRdb keeps in-frame clones, though not all of them. The table records 65,000 to 70,000 clones, just over 90% of them present only once. Sequencing used peripheral blood mononuclear cells (PBMCs). The receptors stem from a man aged 40-49 years. The CDR3 runs from the conserved cysteine through the conserved F or W. Each record gives: D gene, J gene, V gene, clone size, CDR3 DNA, CDR3 protein. D genes are given only for firm matches. Some rows mark clone size as missing; the rest say once, few, many or name a class of expanded clone.

- | TRBJ2-7 | TRBV29-1 | - | TGCAGCGTTGAAGTCAATCCCTACGAGCAGTACTTC | CSVEVNPYEQYF
TRBD2 | TRBJ2-7 | TRBV28 | - | TGTGCCAGCAGCCCGGGACTAGCGGGCGGCGAGCAGTACTTC | CASSPGLAGGEQYF
- | TRBJ2-5 | TRBV6-5 | - | TGTGCCAGCAGGCGACACCCTCAAGAGACCCAGTACTTC | CASRRHPQETQYF
TRBD1 | TRBJ1-1 | TRBV16 | - | TGTGCCAGCAGCCACGTTAACAGGGGGACTGAAGCTTTCTTT | CASSHVNRGTEAFF
- | TRBJ1-1 | TRBV7-8 | once | TGTGCCAGCAGCTTAAAGCAGGGGAACACTGAAGCTTTCTTT | CASSLKQGNTEAFF
TRBD2 | TRBJ2-2 | TRBV2 | - | TGTGCCAGTGCGGCGGGAGGACTTTACACCGGGGAGCTGTTTTTT | CASAAGGLYTGELFF
- | TRBJ1-6 | TRBV30 | - | TGTGCCTGGAGTTCCGGCGTGGGGGATTCACCCCTCCACTTT | CAWSSGVGDSPLHF
TRBD2 | TRBJ2-1 | TRBV19 | - | TGTGCCAGTAGTGTCGGGACTAGCGGGAGGGCCTTCAATGAGCAGTTCTTC | CASSVGTSGRAFNEQFF
- | TRBJ1-3 | TRBV28 | - | TGTGCCAGCAGTGCCCCTTTGGGGAATGGAAACACCATATATTTT | CASSAPLGNGNTIYF
TRBD2 | TRBJ2-1 | TRBV6-6 | - | TGTGCCAGCAGCCGTAGCGGGGGGTTCTATGAGCAGTTCTTC | CASSRSGGFYEQFF
TRBD1 | TRBJ2-1 | TRBV27 | - | TGTGCCAGCAGTTCCCCAGGACAGGGGGTATACAATGAGCAGTTCTTC | CASSSPGQGVYNEQFF
- | TRBJ2-7 | TRBV5-1 | - | TGCGCCAGCAGCTTGGGGGACGGGGCCAACTACGAGCAGTACTTC | CASSLGDGANYEQYF
- | TRBJ1-6 | TRBV7-2 | - | TGTGCCAGCAGCTTGTCGCAGGGACATAATTCACCCCTCCACTTT | CASSLSQGHNSPLHF
- | TRBJ1-2 | TRBV14 | - | TGTGCCAGCAGCCAAGTGCTATCTAACTATGGCTACACCTTC | CASSQVLSNYGYTF
- | TRBJ2-7 | TRBV27 | - | TGTGCCAGCAGTTTAAGCAGGGTTTACGAGCAGTACTTC | CASSLSRVYEQYF
TRBD1 | TRBJ1-5 | TRBV6-1 | few | TGTGCCAGCAGTAGGTTACAGGGGACCGGACAGCCCCAGCATTTT | CASSRLQGTGQPQHF
TRBD2 | TRBJ2-4 | TRBV19 | - | TGTGCCAGTAGTATCAAGCGGGAGGGTACCAAAAACATTCAGTACTTC | CASSIKREGTKNIQYF
- | TRBJ1-2 | TRBV19 | - | TGTGCCAGTAGTATCTCCCTCTTGGTGTCCGACTACTACTATGGCTACACCTTC | CASSISLLVSDYYYGYTF
TRBD2 | TRBJ2-1 | TRBV7-7 | - | TGTGCTAGCAGCGTGGGGCTAGCGGGGGTTGACGAGCAGTTCTTC | CASSVGLAGVDEQFF
- | TRBJ1-4 | TRBV6-1 | - | TGTGCCAGCACCCCCGGCAGGGACTTTAAACTGTTTTTT | CASTPGRDFKLFF
- | TRBJ1-1 | TRBV28 | - | TGTGCCAGCAGGGTCGGCAGGGAGGGTGAAGCTTTCTTT | CASRVGREGEAFF
TRBD1 | TRBJ1-4 | TRBV5-6 | - | TGTGCCAGCAGCCCACTGGGGACAGGTAGCCAAAAACTGTTTTTT | CASSPLGTGSQKLFF
TRBD2 | TRBJ2-5 | TRBV14 | - | TGTGCCAGCAGCCAAGGCGACCTAGCGGGGGGGCAGGAGACCCAGTACTTC | CASSQGDLAGGQETQYF
TRBD1 | TRBJ1-4 | TRBV5-1 | - | TGCGCCAGCAGCTGGGGATACAGGGGCAAAAATGAAAAACTGTTTTTT | CASSWGYRGKNEKLFF
- | TRBJ2-7 | TRBV7-8 | - | TGTGCCAGCAGCGTTGGGGGTACCTACGAGCAGTACTTC | CASSVGGTYEQYF
- | TRBJ1-5 | TRBV11-2 | - | TGTGCCAGCAGCTTAGGGAGGCTGCATCAGCCCCAGCATTTT | CASSLGRLHQPQHF
- | TRBJ2-7 | TRBV13 | - | TGTGCCAGCAGCTTCCAAGGCTACGAGCAGTACTTC | CASSFQGYEQYF
TRBD1 | TRBJ2-2 | TRBV7-2 | once | TGTGCCAGCAGCTCGAGGACAGGCGGCACCGGGGAGCTGTTTTTT | CASSSRTGGTGELFF
- | TRBJ2-5 | TRBV6-5 | - | TGTGCCAGCAGTTACTCGATAGGTTCGATAGAGACCCAGTACTTC | CASSYSIGSIETQYF
TRBD1 | TRBJ2-5 | TRBV5-1 | - | TGCGCCAGCAGCTTGAAAACTGGGACAGAAGAGACCCAGTACTTC | CASSLKTGTEETQYF
- | TRBJ2-7 | TRBV4-2 | - | TGTGCCAGCAGCCAAGAAAGAGGAGCCTACGAGCAGTACTTC | CASSQERGAYEQYF
- | TRBJ1-1 | TRBV2 | - | TGTGCCAGCAGTGAGAGGGCCCAGGGTCCTGAAGCTTTCTTT | CASSERAQGPEAFF
- | TRBJ2-2 | TRBV5-4 | - | TGTGCCAGCAGCCCTAACACCGGGGAGCTGTTTTTT | CASSPNTGELFF
TRBD1 | TRBJ1-5 | TRBV9 | - | TGTGCCAGCAGCGGGCCTGGGACAGGGGGTCAGCCCCAGCATTTT | CASSGPGTGGQPQHF
- | TRBJ2-7 | TRBV5-1 | - | TGCGCCAGCAGCTCGGGTGGCAGTTCGGGGCTCTACGAGCAGTACTTC | CASSSGGSSGLYEQYF
- | TRBJ1-5 | TRBV19 | - | TGTGCCAGTAGTCTGGTGGCGGGCGATCAGCCCCAGCATTTT | CASSLVAGDQPQHF